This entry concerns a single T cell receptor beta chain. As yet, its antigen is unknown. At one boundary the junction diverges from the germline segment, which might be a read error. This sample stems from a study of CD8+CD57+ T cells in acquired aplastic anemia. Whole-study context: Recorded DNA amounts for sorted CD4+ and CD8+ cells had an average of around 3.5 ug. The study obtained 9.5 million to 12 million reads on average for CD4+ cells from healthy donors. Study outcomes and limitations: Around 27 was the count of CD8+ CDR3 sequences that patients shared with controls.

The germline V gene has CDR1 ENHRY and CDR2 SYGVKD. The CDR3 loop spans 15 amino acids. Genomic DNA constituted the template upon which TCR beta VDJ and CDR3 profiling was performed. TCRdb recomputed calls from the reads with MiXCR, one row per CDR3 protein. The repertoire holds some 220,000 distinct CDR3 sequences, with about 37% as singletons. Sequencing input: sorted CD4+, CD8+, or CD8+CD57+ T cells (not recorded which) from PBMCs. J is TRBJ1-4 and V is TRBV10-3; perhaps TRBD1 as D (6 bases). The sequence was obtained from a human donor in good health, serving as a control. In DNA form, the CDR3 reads TGTGCCAGCAGTGAAGCGAGGGGGTCGGTCGAAAAACTGTTTTTT. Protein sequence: CASSEARGSVEKLFF.